Here is one TCR beta chain with its context. These data originate in a study of blood T cell repertoires in COVID-19. The overall study: The analysed material was cDNA or gDNA that came from T cells, B-cell-depleted T cells, or PBMCs.

Per the authors' pipeline: Reference gene primers were amplified, and this amplification served to estimate nucleated cell counts. Here immunoSEQ multiplex PCR was the method, and the copy in TCRdb shows in-frame clones only, minus some. That table gives V, J and clone size, and the DNA gave D and trimming. The data show 110,000 to 150,000 clones, more than 85% seen once. Germline V gene lookup returns CDR1 LGHNA and CDR2 YSLEER. The V and J ends lost 1 base and 3 bases, in that order; junction bases with no gene match: 6. The CDR3 contains 15 residues. Source material: peripheral blood. The V and J genes are TRBV4-3 and TRBJ2-7; 7 nucleotides align to TRBD1. The receptor comes from a man aged 55 to 70 with active or convalescent COVID-19. CDR3 coding DNA: TGCGCCAGCAGCCAAGGCTACAGGGGAAACTACGAGCAGTACTTC. Its translation is CASSQGYRGNYEQYF.